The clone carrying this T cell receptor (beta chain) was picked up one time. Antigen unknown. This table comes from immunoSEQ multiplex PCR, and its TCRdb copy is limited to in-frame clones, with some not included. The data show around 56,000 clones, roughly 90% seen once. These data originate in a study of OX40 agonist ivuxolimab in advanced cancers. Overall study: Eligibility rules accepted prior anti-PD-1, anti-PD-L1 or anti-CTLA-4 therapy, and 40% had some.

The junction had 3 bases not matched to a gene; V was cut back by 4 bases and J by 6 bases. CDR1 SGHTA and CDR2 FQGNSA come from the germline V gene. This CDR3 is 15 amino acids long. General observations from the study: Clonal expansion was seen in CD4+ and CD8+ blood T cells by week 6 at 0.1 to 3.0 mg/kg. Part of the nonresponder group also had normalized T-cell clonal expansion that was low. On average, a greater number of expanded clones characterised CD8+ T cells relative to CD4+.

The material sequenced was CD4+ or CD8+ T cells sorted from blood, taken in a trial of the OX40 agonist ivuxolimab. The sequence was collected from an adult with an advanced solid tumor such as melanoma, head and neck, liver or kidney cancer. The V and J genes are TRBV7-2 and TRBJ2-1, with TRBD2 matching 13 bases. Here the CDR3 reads CASSWTSGGTNEQFF. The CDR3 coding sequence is TGTGCCAGCAGCTGGACTAGCGGGGGTACCAATGAGCAGTTCTTC.